This T cell receptor (beta chain) was observed in a study of OX40 agonist ivuxolimab in advanced cancers. Study-level background: The treatment was a fully human IgG2 OX40 agonist, ivuxolimab. Study-wide results and limits: Partial responders receiving 0.1-3.0 mg/kg showed among the lowest clonal expansion.

The J segment lost 9 bases and the V segment lost 2 bases, leaving 6 bases of the junction unmatched. The CDR3 length is 14 residues. Germline assignment: CDR1 MNHNY and CDR2 SVGAGI (reference sequence). Collection of blood occurred at baseline, at cycle 4 day 1, and at cycle 7 day 1. Sequencing used immunoSEQ multiplex PCR; TCRdb keeps in-frame clones, though not all of them. The sample includes around 85,000 clones, roughly 89% seen only once; the top ten take around 1.5%. Turning to this clone: Its target is unknown.

The clonotype was recovered from an adult with an advanced solid tumor such as melanoma, head and neck, liver or kidney cancer. This chain connects TRBV6-6 to TRBJ2-1; 8 positions match TRBD2. Sequencing used CD4+ or CD8+ T cells sorted from blood, obtained in a trial of the OX40 agonist ivuxolimab. In DNA, the CDR3 is TGTGCCAGCAGTTACCAGAGCGGGAGAAGTGAGCAGTTCTTC. Translation gives CASSYQSGRSEQFF.